The present entry profiles one T cell receptor (beta chain) with its context. Its matching antigen is unknown. This sample is drawn from a study of T cells expressing NK-cell markers. The wider study: One of eight sequenced donors was HCMV-seronegative; the other seven were seropositive. Points from the study as a whole: Among several donors, these clonotypes also ranked first in the CD3+CD56-NKG2C+ fraction. Dominant NKG2C+ clonotypes in roughly 6 donors made up about 1.0-7.0% of CD8+ T cells.

Synthesis of TCR beta cDNA relied on 5'RACE template switching carrying UMIs. With the 5' RACE reads reprocessed, TCRdb shows one record per CDR3 protein and no DNA. The sample includes some 390,000 distinct CDR3 sequences. This CDR3 contains 14 residues. CDR1 is SGHRS, CDR2 YFSETQ, per germline. Sample: blood T cells: a sorted CD56 or NKG2C T cell subset, CD4+ or CD8+ T cells, or bulk PBMC T cells (not recorded which). The origin of this receptor is a woman in her 50s in good health. The chain links TRBV5-1 to TRBJ2-2; TCRdb indicates TRBD2, and absent DNA this call remains unverified. The CDR3 loop is CAGSSGSPDGRLFF.